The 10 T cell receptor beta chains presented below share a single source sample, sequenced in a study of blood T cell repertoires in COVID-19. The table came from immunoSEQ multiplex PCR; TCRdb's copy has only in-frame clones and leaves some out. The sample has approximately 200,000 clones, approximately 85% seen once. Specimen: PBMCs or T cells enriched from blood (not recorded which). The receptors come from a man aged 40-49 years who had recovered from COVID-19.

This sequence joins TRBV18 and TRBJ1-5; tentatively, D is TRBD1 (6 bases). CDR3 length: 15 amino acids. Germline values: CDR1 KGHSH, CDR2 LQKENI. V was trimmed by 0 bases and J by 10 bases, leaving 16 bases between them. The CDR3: CASSPPRTELGPQHF. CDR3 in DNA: TGTGCCAGCTCACCACCGAGGACAGAACTAGGACCCCAGCATTTT.

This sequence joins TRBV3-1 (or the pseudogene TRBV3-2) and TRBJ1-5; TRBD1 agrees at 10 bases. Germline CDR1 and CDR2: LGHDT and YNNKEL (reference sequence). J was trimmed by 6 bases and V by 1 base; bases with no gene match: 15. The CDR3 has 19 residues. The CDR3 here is CASSQGSVRDRGLPQPQHF. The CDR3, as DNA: TGTGCCAGCAGCCAAGGATCGGTACGGGACAGGGGTCTCCCTCAGCCCCAGCATTTT.

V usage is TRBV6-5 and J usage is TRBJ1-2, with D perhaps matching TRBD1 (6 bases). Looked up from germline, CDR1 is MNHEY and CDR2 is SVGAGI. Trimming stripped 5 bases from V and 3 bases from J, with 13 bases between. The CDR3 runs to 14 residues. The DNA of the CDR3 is TGTGCCAGCAGTACCCACAGGGTTGACTATGGCTACACCTTC. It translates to CASSTHRVDYGYTF.

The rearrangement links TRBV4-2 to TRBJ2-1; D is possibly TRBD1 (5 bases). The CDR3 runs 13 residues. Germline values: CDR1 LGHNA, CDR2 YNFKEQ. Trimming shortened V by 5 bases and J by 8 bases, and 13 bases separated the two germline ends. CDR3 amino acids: CASSLSLGDEQFF. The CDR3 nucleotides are TGTGCCAGCAGCTTGAGTTTAGGGGATGAGCAGTTCTTC.

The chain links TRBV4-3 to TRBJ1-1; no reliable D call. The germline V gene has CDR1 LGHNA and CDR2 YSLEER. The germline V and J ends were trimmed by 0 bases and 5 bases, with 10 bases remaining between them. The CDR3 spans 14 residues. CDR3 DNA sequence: TGCGCCAGCAGCCAAGATTTAAGAGGGACTGAAGCTTTCTTT. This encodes CASSQDLRGTEAFF.

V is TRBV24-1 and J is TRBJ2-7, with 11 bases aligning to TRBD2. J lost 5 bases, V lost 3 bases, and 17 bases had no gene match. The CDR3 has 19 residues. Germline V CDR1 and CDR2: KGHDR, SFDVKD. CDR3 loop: CATSDPTSGREGLAHEQYF. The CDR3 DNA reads TGTGCCACCAGTGATCCCACTAGCGGGAGAGAAGGGCTCGCTCACGAGCAGTACTTC.

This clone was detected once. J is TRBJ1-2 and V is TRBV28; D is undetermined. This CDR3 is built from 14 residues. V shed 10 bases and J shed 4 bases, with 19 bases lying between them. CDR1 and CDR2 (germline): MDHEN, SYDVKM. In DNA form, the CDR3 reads TGTGCCACCCAGTCCCACGAGGTGGGCTATGGCTACACCTTC. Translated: CATQSHEVGYGYTF.

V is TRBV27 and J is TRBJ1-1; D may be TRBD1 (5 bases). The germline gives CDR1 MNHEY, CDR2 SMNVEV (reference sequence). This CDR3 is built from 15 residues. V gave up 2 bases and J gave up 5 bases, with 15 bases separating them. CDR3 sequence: CASSLMWQGGTEAFF. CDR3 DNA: TGTGCCAGCAGTTTAATGTGGCAGGGAGGTACTGAAGCTTTCTTT.

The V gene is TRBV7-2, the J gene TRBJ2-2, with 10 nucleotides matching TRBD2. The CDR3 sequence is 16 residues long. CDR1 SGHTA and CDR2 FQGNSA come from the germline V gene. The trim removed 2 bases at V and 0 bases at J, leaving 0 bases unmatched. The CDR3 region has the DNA TGTGCCAGCAGCTTACTAGCGGGAGCGAACACCGGGGAGCTGTTTTTT. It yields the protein CASSLLAGANTGELFF.

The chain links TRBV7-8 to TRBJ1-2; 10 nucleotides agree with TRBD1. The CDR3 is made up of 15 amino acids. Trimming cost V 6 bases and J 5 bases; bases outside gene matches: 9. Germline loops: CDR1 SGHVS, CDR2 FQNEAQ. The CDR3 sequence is CASSSPDRGEYGYTF. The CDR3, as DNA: TGTGCCAGCAGTTCCCCGGACAGGGGGGAGTATGGCTACACCTTC.